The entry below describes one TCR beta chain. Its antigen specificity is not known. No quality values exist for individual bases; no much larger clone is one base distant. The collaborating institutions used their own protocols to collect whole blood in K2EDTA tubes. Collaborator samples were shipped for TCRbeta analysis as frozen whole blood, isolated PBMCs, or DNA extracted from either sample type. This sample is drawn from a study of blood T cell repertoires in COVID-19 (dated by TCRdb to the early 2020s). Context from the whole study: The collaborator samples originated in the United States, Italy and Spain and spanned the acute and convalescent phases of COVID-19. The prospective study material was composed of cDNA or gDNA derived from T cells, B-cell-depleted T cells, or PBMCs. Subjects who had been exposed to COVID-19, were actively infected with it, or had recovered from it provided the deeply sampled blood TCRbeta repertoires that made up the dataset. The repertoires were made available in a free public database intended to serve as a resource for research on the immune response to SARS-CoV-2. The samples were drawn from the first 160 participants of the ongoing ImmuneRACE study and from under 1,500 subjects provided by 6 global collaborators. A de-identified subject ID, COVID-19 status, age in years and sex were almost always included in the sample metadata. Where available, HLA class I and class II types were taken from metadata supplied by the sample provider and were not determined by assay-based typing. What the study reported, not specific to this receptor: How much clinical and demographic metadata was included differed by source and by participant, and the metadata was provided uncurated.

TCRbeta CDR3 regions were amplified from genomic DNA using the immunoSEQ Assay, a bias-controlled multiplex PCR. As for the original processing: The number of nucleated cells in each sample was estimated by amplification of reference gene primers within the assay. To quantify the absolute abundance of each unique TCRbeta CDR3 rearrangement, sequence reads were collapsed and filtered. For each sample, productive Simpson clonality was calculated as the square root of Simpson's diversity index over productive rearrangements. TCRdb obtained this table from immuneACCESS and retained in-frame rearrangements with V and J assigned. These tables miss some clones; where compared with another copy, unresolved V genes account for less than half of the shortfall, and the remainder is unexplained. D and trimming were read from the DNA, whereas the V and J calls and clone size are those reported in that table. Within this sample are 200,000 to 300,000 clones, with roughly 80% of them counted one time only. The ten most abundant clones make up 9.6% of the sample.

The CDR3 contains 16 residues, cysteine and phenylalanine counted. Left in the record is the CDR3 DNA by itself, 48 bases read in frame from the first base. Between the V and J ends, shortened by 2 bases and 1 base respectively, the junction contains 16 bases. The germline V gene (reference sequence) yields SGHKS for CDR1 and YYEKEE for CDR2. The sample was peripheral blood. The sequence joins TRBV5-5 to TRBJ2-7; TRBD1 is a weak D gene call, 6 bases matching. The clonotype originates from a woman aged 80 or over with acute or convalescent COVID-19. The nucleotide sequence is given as TGTGCCAGCAGCTTCTCGATCAGGGGTTCATCCTACGAGCAGTACTTC. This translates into CASSFSIRGSSYEQYF.